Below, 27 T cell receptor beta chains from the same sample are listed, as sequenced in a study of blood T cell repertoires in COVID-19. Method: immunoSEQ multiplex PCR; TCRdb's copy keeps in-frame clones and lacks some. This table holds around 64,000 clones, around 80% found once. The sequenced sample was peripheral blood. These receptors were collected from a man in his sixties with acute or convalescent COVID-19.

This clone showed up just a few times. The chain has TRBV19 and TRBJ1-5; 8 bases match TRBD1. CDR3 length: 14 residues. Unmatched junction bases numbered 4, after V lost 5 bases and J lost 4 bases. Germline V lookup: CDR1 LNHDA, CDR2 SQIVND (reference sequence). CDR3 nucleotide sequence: TGTGCCAGTAGTGATGACAGGGGAAATCAGCCCCAGCATTTT. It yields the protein CASSDDRGNQPQHF.

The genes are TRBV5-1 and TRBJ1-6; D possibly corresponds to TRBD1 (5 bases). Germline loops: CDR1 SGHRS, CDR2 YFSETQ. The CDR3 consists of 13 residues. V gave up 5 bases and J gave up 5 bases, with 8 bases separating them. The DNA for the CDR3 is TGCGCCAGCAGAGGGGCCAATAATTCACCCCTCCACTTT. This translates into CASRGANNSPLHF.

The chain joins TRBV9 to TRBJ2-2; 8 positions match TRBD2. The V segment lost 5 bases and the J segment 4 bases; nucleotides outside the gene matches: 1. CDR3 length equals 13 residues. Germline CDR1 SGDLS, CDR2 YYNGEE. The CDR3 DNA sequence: TGTGCCAGCAGGGGGACTAGCACCGGGGAGCTGTTTTTT. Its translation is CASRGTSTGELFF.

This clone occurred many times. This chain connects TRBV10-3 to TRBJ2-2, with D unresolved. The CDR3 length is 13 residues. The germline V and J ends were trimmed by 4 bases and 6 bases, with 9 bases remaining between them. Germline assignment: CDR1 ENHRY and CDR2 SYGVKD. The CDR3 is CAISARPSGELFF. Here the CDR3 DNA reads TGTGCCATCAGTGCGCGGCCCTCCGGGGAGCTGTTTTTT.

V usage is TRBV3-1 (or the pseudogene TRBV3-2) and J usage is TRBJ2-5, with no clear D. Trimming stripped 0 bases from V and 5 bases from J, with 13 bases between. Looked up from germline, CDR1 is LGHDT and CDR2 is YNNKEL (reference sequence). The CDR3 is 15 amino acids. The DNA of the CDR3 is TGTGCCAGCAGCCAAGAATGGTTTAGTCCGGAGACCCAGTACTTC. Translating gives CASSQEWFSPETQYF.

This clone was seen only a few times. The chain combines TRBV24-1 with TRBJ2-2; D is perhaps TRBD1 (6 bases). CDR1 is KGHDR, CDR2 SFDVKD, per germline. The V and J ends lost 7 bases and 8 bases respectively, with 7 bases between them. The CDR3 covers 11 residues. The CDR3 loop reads CATRGTGELFF. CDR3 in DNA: TGTGCCACCAGGGGGACAGGGGAGCTGTTTTTT.

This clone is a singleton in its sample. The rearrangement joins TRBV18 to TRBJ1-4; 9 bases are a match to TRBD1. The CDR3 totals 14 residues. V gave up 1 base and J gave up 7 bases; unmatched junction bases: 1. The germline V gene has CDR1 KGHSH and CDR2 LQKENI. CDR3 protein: CASSPRQGGEKLFF. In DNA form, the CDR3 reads TGTGCCAGCTCACCACGACAGGGGGGTGAAAAACTGTTTTTT.

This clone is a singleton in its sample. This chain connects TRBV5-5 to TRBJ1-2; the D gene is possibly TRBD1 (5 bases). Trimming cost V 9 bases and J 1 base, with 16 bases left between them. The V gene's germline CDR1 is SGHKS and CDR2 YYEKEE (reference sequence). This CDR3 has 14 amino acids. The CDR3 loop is CANSRGASNYGYTF. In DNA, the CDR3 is TGTGCCAACTCACGCGGGGCGAGTAACTATGGCTACACCTTC.

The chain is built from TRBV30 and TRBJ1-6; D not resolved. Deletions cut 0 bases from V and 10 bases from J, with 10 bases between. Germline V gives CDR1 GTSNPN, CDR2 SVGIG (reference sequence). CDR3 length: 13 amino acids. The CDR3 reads CAWSVLLVSPLHF. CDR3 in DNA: TGTGCCTGGAGTGTATTACTGGTCTCACCCCTCCACTTT.

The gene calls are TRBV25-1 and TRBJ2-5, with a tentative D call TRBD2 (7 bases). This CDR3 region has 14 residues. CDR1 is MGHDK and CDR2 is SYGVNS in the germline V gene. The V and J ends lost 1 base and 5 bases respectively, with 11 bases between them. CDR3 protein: CASSEWGGRETQYF. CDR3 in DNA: TGTGCCAGCAGTGAATGGGGGGGCCGGGAGACCCAGTACTTC.

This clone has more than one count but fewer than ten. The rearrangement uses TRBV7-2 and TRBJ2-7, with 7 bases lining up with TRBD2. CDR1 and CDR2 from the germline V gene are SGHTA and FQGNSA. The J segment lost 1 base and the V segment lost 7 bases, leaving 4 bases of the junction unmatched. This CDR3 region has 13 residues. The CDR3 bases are TGTGCCAGCACCCTAGCGGCTTCCTACGAGCAGTACTTC. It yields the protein CASTLAASYEQYF.

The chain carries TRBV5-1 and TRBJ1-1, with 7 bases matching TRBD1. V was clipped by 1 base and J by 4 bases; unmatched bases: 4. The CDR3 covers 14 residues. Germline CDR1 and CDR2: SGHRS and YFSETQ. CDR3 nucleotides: TGCGCCAGCAGCTTGCAGGGGGTGGGCACTGAAGCTTTCTTT. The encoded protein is CASSLQGVGTEAFF. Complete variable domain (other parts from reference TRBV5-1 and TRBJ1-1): KAGVTQTPRYLIKTRGQQVTLSCSPISGHRSVSWYQQTPGQGLQFLFEYFSETQRNKGNFPGRFSGRQFSNSRSEMNVSTLELGDSALYLCASSLQGVGTEAFFGQGTRLTVV.

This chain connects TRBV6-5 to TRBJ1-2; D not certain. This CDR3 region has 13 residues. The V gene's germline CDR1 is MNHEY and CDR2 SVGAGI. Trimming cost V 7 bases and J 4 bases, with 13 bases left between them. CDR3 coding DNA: TGTGCCAGCATCGATCGGTACGGCTATGGCTACACCTTC. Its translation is CASIDRYGYGYTF.

CDR3 bases: TGTGCCACCAGGGGGAGCGACACTCAGCCCCAGCATTTT. Translating gives CATRGSDTQPQHF. The rearrangement uses TRBV24-1 and TRBJ1-5; no reliable D call. Germline loops: CDR1 KGHDR, CDR2 SFDVKD. V was trimmed by 7 bases and J by 6 bases, leaving 12 bases between them. The CDR3 loop spans 13 amino acids.

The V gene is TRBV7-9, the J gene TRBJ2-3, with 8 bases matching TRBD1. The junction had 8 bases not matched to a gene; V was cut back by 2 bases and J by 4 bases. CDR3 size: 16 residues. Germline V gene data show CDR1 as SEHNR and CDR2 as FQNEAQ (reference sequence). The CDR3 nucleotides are TGTGCCAGCAGCTTACGACCAGGGGGCAATTCAGATACGCAGTATTTT. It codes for CASSLRPGGNSDTQYF.

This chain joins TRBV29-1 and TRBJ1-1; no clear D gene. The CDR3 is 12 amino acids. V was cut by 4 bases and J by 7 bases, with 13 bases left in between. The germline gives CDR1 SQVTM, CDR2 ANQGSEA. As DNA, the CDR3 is TGCAGCGTTGGTCCGGAAGGAGGTGAAGCTTTCTTT. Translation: CSVGPEGGEAFF. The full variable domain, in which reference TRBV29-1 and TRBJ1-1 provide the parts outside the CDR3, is SAVISQKPSRDICQRGTSLTIQCQVDSQVTMMFWYRQQPGQSLTLIATANQGSEATYESGFVIDKFPISRPNLTFSTLTVSNMSPEDSSIYLCSVGPEGGEAFFGQGTRLTVV.

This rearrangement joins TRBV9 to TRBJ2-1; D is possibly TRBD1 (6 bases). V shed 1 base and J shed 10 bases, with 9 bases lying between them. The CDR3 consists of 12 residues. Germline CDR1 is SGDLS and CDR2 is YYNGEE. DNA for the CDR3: TGTGCCAGCAGCGTATCCGGGACAGAGCAGTTCTTC. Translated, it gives CASSVSGTEQFF.

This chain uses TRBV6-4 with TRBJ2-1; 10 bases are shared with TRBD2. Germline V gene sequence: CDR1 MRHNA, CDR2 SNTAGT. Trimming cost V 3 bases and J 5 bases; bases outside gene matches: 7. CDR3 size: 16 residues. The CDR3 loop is CASSEGGTSVNNEQFF. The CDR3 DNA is TGTGCCAGCAGTGAAGGCGGGACTAGCGTGAACAATGAGCAGTTCTTC.

The CDR3 protein is CASSGEAFNYGYTF. The DNA of the CDR3 is TGTGCCAGCAGCGGCGAGGCATTTAACTATGGCTACACCTTC. V gene TRBV7-6 combines with J gene TRBJ1-2; D unresolved. V was clipped by 5 bases and J by 1 base, with 11 bases between them. CDR3 length: 14 amino acids. The germline gives CDR1 SGHVS, CDR2 FNYEAQ.

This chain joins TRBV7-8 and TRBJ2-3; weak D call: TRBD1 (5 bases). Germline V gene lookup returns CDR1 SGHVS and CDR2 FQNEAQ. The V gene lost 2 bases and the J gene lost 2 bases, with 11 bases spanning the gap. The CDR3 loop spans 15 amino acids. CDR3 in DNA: TGTGCCAGCAGCTTATCTAGGGGTAACACAGATACGCAGTATTTT. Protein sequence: CASSLSRGNTDTQYF.

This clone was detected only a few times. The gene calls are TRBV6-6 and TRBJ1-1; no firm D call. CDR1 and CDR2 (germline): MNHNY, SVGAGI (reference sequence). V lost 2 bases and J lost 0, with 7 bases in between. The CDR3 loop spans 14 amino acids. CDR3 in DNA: TGTGCCAGCAGTTACGCAGACATGAACACTGAAGCTTTCTTT. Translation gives CASSYADMNTEAFF.

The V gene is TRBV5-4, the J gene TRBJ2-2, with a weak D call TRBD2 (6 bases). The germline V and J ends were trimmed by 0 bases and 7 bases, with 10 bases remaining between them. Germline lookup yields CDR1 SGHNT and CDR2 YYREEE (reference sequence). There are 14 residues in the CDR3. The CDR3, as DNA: TGTGCCAGCAGCTTGGGGGGGAGGAACGGGGAGCTGTTTTTT. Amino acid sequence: CASSLGGRNGELFF. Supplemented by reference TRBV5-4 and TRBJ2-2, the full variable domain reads ETGVTQSPTHLIKTRGQQVTLRCSSQSGHNTVSWYQQALGQGPQFIFQYYREEENGRGNFPPRFSGLQFPNYSSELNVNALELDDSALYLCASSLGGRNGELFFGEGSRLTVL.

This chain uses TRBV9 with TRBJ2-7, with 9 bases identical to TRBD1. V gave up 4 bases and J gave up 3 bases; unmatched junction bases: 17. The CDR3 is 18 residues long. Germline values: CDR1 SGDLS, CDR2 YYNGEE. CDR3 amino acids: CASSYATSPGQGLYEQYF. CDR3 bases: TGTGCCAGCAGCTATGCTACTTCGCCGGGACAGGGCCTCTACGAGCAGTACTTC.

The chain's CDR3 is CASSYRASGLYEQYF. CDR3 nucleotides: TGTGCCAGCAGTTACAGGGCTAGCGGTCTCTACGAGCAGTACTTC. The V call is TRBV6-2 or TRBV6-3, the J call TRBJ2-7, with 7 bases aligning to TRBD2. Germline assignment: CDR1 MNHEY and CDR2 SVGEGT. There are 15 residues in the CDR3. Unmatched junction bases numbered 7, after V lost 2 bases and J lost 3 bases.

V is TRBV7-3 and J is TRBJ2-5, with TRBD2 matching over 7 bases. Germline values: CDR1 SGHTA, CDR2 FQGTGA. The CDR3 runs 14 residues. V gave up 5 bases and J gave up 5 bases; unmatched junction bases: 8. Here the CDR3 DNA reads TGTGCCAGCAGCCCCTTGGGAGCGGGGGAGACCCAGTACTTC. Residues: CASSPLGAGETQYF.

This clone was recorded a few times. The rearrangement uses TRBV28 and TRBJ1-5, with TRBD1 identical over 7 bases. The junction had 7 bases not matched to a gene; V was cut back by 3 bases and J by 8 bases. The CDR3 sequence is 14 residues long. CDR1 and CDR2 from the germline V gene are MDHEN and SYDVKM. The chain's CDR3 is CASSLVGGGKPQHF. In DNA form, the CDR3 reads TGTGCCAGCAGTTTGGTAGGGGGCGGAAAGCCCCAGCATTTT.

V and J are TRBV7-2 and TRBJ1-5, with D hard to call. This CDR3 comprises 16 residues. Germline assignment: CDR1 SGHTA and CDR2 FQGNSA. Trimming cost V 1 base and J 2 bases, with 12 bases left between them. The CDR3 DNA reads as TGTGCCAGCAGCTTAGGGCCCGTGGAGGGCAATCAGCCCCAGCATTTT. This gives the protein CASSLGPVEGNQPQHF.